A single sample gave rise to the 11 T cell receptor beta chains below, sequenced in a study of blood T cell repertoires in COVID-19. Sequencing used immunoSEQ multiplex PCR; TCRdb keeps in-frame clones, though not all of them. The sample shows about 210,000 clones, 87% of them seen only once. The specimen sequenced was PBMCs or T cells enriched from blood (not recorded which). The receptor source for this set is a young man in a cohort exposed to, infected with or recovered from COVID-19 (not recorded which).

The CDR3 sequence is CASSLNDRGWPRNQPQHF. The CDR3, as DNA: TGTGCCAGCAGTCTTAATGACAGGGGGTGGCCCCGCAATCAGCCCCAGCATTTT. This chain connects TRBV28 to TRBJ1-5, with 9 bases lining up with TRBD1. After removal of 5 bases from V and 2 bases from J, the junction contained 13 bases not matched to a gene. CDR1 is MDHEN and CDR2 is SYDVKM in the germline V gene. The CDR3 is 18 amino acids.

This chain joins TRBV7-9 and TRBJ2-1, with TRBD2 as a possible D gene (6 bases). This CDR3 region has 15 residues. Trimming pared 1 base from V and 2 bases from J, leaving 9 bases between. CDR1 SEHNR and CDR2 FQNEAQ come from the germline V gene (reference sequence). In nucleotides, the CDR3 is TGTGCCAGCAGCTTAGTCGGCGGGACCTACAATGAGCAGTTCTTC. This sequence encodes CASSLVGGTYNEQFF.

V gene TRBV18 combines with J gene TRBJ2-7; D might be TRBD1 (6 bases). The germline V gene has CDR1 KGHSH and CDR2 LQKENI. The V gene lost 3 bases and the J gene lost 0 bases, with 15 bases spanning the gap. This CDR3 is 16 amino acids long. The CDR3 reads CASSPVYRTASYEQYF. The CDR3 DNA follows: TGTGCCAGCTCACCCGTTTATCGGACAGCCTCCTACGAGCAGTACTTC.

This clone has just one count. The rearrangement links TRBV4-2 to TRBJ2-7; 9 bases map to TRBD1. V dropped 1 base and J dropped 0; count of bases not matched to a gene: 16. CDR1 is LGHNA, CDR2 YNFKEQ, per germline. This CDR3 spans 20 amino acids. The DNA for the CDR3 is TGTGCCAGCAGCCAAGCTACCGGGACAGGGATCTTAGCAAGCTCCTACGAGCAGTACTTC. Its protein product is CASSQATGTGILASSYEQYF.

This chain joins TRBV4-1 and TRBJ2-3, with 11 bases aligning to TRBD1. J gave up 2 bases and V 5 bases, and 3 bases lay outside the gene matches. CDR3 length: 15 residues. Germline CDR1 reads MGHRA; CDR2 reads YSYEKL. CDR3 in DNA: TGCGCCAGCAGCGGACAGGGGGCGTACACAGATACGCAGTATTTT. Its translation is CASSGQGAYTDTQYF.

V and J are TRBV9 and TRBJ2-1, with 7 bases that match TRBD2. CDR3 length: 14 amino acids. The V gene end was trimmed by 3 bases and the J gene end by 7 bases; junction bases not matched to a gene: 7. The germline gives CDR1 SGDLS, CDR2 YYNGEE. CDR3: CASSAQTSYNEQFF. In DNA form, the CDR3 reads TGTGCCAGCAGCGCCCAGACTAGCTATAATGAGCAGTTCTTC.

The DNA of the CDR3 is TGTGCCAGCAGCCCAGGGACTAGCGGGAGTAGTTACGATGAGCAGTTCTTC. Amino acids: CASSPGTSGSSYDEQFF. The V call is TRBV7-9, the J call TRBJ2-1; 14 nucleotides agree with TRBD2. Germline CDR1 reads SEHNR; CDR2 reads FQNEAQ (reference sequence). V was clipped by 5 bases and J by 8 bases; unmatched bases: 11. CDR3 length: 17 amino acids.

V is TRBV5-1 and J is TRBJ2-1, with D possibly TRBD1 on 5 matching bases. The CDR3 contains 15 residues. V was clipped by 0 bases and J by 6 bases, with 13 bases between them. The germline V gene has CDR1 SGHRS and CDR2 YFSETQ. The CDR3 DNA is TGCGCCAGCAGCTTGGTGAAAGGGGTTGGCAATGAGCAGTTCTTC. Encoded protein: CASSLVKGVGNEQFF.

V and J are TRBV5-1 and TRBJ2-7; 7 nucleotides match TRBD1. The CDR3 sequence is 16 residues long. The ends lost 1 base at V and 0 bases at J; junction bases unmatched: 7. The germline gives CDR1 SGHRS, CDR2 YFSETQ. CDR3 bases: TGCGCCAGCAGCTTGAAGGGGGCTTCGAGCTCCTACGAGCAGTACTTC. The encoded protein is CASSLKGASSSYEQYF.

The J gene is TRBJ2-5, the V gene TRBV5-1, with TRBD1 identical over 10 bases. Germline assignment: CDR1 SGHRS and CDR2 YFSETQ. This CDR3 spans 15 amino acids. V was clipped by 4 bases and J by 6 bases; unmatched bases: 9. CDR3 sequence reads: CASSRSRDRGQTQYF. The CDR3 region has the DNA TGCGCCAGCAGCCGATCAAGGGACAGGGGACAGACCCAGTACTTC.

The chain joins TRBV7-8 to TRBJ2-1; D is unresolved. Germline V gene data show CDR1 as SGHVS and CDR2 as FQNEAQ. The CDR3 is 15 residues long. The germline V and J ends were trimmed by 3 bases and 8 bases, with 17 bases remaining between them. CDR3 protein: CASSFGFGSRDEQFF. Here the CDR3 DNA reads TGTGCCAGCAGCTTTGGTTTTGGCTCTCGGGATGAGCAGTTCTTC.